The T cell receptor beta chain described here comes from a study of CD8 T cell repertoires and HIV-1 epitope variants. Sequencing was performed with immunoSEQ multiplex PCR; in TCRdb, only in-frame clones are kept and a portion is missing. The repertoire holds 4,000 to 6,500 clones, with 55% to 75% as singletons. Trimming left V 2 bases short and J 5 bases short, with 10 bases between. This CDR3 region has 13 residues. The germline gives CDR1 SGHRS, CDR2 YFSETQ. As concerns this clone: What it binds is not known.

This receptor was identified in a male donor with HIV. The J gene is TRBJ2-5, the V gene TRBV5-1; D may be TRBD1 or TRBD2 (5 bases each). The material sequenced was cultured CD8+ T cells derived from PBMCs. The CDR3 protein is CASSFGGLETQYF. CDR3 nucleotide sequence: TGCGCCAGCAGCTTTGGGGGATTGGAGACCCAGTACTTC.